Included here is one T cell receptor (beta chain) sequence, with context. Its specificity is unknown. The data are from a study of neurological immune-mediated disorders. Time point given: longitudinal time-point 3. The unsorted libraries had their origin in 2 million PBMCs stored at -80 C. Study-wide findings and caveats: Multiple sclerosis patients had less TCR clonal expansion than even healthy controls, unlike HTLV-1-associated myelopathy.

With V trimmed by 5 bases and J by 1 base, 10 bases remained unmatched. Germline assignment: CDR1 SGHRS and CDR2 YFSETQ. There are 16 residues in the CDR3. cDNA synthesis was performed by 5'RACE with 10-nucleotide random UMIs. TCRdb fed the 5' RACE reads into MiXCR, producing one record per CDR3 protein. The sample lists roughly 100,000 distinct CDR3 sequences, 9.5% to 14% seen once, with 2.5% to 4% in the top ten. The TCR sequence derives from a female donor with HTLV-1-associated myelopathy (HAM/TSP). Sequenced input: PBMCs. J is TRBJ1-1 and V is TRBV5-1; 8 positions agree with TRBD1. The CDR3 is CASSPTAGQENTEAFF. CDR3 nucleotides: TGCGCCAGCAGTCCCACCGCGGGACAGGAGAACACTGAAGCTTTCTTT. The complete variable domain, with remaining parts taken from reference TRBV5-1 and TRBJ1-1, reads KAGVTQTPRYLIKTRGQQVTLSCSPISGHRSVSWYQQTPGQGLQFLFEYFSETQRNKGNFPGRFSGRQFSNSRSEMNVSTLELGDSALYLCASSPTAGQENTEAFFGQGTRLTVV.